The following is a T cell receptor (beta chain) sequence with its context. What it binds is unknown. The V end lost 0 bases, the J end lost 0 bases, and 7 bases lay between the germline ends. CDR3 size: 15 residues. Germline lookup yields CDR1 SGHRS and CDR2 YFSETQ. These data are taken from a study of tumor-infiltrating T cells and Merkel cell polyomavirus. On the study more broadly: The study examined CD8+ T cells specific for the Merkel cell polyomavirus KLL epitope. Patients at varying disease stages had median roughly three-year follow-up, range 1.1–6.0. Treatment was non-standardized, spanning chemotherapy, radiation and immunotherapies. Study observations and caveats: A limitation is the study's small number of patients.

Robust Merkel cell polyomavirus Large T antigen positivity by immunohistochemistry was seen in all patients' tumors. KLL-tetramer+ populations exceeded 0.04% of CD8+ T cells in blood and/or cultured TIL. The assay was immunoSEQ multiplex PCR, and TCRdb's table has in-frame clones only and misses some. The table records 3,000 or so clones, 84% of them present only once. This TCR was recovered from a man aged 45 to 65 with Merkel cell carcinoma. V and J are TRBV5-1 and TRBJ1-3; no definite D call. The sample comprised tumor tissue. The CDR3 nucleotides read TGCGCCAGCAGCTTGGAAACTACCTCTGGAAACACCATATATTTT. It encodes CASSLETTSGNTIYF.